Sequencing of this T cell receptor (beta chain) was carried out in a study of blood T cell repertoires in COVID-19. At the level of the study: Acute and convalescent COVID-19 samples came from the United States, Italy and Spain. PBMCs, B-cell-depleted T cells, or T cells were the source of the cDNA or gDNA that made up the material.

Germline lookup yields CDR1 KGHSH and CDR2 LQKENI. The CDR3 is 15 amino acids. J lost 2 bases, V lost 3 bases, and 4 bases had no gene match. In the source study's methods: Reference gene primers were amplified, and this amplification served to estimate nucleated cell counts. Produced via immunoSEQ multiplex PCR; TCRdb's table is partial and in-frame only. The V and J calls and the clone size are those of that table, but D and trimming were determined from the DNA. The repertoire includes about 68,000 clones, 80% of them detected once, and 10% to 15% sits in the top ten. This receptor was obtained from a human donor in a cohort sampled during active COVID-19. Sequenced input: peripheral blood. The genes are TRBV18 and TRBJ2-7; 10 bases match TRBD1. DNA for the CDR3: TGTGCCAGCTCACCCTCCGGACAGGGGGCCTACGAGCAGTACTTC. Translation: CASSPSGQGAYEQYF.